This T cell receptor (beta chain) was documented in a study of patients and donors after allogeneic stem cell transplantation. This clonotype was detected a few times. TCRdb re-called the RT-PCR reads through MiXCR, storing one row per CDR3 protein. The top ten hold approximately 5.9% of the sample, which has 800,000 to 1,000,000 distinct CDR3 sequences, about a sixth seen once. This TCR was sampled from a human donor who was either an allogeneic HSCT recipient or a stem cell or donor lymphocyte infusion donor (not recorded which). It is not recorded whose cells these are; they may come from a transplant donor. The sample taken for sequencing was blood, either unsorted or a sorted T cell fraction (not recorded which).

CDR3 residues: CSVEERAGVDNEQFF. CDR3 bases: TGCAGCGTTGAAGAGCGGGCGGGGGTAGACAATGAGCAGTTCTTC. The chain joins TRBV29-1 to TRBJ2-1; 7 positions match TRBD2. Germline values: CDR1 SQVTM, CDR2 ANQGSEA. The CDR3 consists of 15 residues. V lost 0 bases to trimming and J lost 5 bases; unmatched junction nucleotides: 7.